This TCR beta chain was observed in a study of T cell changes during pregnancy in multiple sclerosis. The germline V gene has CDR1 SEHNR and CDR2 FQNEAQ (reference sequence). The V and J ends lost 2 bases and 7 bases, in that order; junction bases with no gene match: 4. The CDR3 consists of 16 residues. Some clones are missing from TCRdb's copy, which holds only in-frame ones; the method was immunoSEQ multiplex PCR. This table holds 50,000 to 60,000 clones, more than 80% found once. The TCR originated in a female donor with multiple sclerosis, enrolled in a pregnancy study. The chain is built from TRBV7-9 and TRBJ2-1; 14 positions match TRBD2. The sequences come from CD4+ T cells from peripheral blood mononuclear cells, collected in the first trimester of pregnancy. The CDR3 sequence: CASSLRTSGRNNEQFF. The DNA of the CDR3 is TGTGCCAGCAGCTTAAGGACTAGCGGGAGGAATAATGAGCAGTTCTTC.